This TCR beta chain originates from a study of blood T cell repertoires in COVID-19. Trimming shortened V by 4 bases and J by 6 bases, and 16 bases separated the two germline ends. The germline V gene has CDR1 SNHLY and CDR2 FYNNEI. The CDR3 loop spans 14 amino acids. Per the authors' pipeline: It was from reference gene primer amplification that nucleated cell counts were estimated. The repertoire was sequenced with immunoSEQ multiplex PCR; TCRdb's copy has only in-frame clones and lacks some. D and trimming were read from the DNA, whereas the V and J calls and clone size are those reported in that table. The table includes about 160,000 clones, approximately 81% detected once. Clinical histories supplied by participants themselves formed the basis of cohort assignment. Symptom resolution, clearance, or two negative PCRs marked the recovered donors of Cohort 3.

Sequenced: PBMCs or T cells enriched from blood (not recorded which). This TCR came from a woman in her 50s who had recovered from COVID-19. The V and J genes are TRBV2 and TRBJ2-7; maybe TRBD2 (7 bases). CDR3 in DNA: TGTGCCAGCAGTGTTACCCCCGGGGGGCGCGAGCAGTACTTC. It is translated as CASSVTPGGREQYF. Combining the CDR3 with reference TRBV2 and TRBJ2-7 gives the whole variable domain EPEVTQTPSHQVTQMGQEVILRCVPISNHLYFYWYRQILGQKVEFLVSFYNNEISEKSEIFDDQFSVERPDGSNFTLKIRSTKLEDSAMYFCASSVTPGGREQYFGPGTRLTVT.